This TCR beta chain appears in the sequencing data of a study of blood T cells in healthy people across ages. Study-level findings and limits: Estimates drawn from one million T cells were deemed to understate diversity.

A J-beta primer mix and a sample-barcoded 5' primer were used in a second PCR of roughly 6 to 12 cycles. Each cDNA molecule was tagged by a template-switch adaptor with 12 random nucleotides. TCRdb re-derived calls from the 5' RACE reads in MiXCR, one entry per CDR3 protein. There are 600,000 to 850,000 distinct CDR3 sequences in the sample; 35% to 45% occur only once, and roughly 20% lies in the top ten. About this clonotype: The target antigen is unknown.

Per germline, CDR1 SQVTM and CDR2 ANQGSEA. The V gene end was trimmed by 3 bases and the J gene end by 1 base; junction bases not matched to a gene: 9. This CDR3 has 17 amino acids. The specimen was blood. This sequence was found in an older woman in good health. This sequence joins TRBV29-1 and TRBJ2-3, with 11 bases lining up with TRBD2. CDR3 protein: CSVEGVVTSGGTDTQYF. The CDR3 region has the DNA TGCAGCGTTGAGGGGGTTGTGACTAGCGGGGGCACAGATACGCAGTATTTT.